Following are 14 T cell receptor beta chains from one sample sequenced in a study of cytomegalovirus exposure and HLA in healthy donors. Sequencing used immunoSEQ multiplex PCR; TCRdb keeps in-frame clones, though not all of them. The data show hundreds of thousands of clones, 80% to 90% seen once. The sequencing input was PBMCs. All receptors derive from a woman in her late teens or twenties in good health and CMV-seronegative.

J is TRBJ2-1 and V is TRBV28; TRBD2 might be the D (5 bases). The length of the CDR3 is 14 residues. CDR1 and CDR2 from the germline V gene are MDHEN and SYDVKM. V dropped 4 bases and J dropped 9 bases, with 16 bases sitting between them. This CDR3 reads CASSSTGLATEQFF. CDR3 nucleotides: TGTGCCAGCAGTTCAACCGGACTCGCGACTGAGCAGTTCTTC.

This clone was seen a handful of times. This chain links TRBV28 with TRBJ2-3, with 7 bases lining up with TRBD2. J gave up 7 bases and V 7 bases, and 11 bases lay outside the gene matches. Germline CDR1 and CDR2: MDHEN and SYDVKM. The CDR3 has 14 residues. The CDR3 DNA reads as TGTGCCAGCAAGGGGACTACACTCATTTATACGCAGTATTTT. Amino acid sequence: CASKGTTLIYTQYF.

The chain employs TRBV7-9 and TRBJ2-2, with TRBD1 matching 9 bases. The germline gives CDR1 SEHNR, CDR2 FQNEAQ (reference sequence). J was trimmed by 0 bases and V by 1 base; bases with no gene match: 0. CDR3 length: 16 residues. CDR3 DNA: TGTGCCAGCAGCTTAGGGGACAGGGCGAACACCGGGGAGCTGTTTTTT. Amino acids: CASSLGDRANTGELFF.

This clone was counted only a few times. This rearrangement joins TRBV4-1 to TRBJ2-2, with unresolved D. Germline V lookup: CDR1 MGHRA, CDR2 YSYEKL. This CDR3 is built from 11 residues. V was clipped by 6 bases and J by 5 bases, with 4 bases between them. CDR3 sequence (DNA): TGCGCCAGCAGTCTAACCGGGGAGCTGTTTTTT. This gives the protein CASSLTGELFF.

The chain couples TRBV6-5 to TRBJ2-7, with a weak D call TRBD2 (5 bases). This CDR3 region has 13 residues. Germline V gives CDR1 MNHEY, CDR2 SVGAGI. The germline V and J ends were trimmed by 6 bases and 9 bases, with 18 bases remaining between them. The CDR3 region has the DNA TGTGCCAGCAGCCCGGGGAACGCCCTCCCGCAGTACTTC. It specifies CASSPGNALPQYF.

The chain combines TRBV5-4 with TRBJ2-2, with 9 bases identical to TRBD2. CDR3 length equals 16 residues. The V gene's germline CDR1 is SGHNT and CDR2 YYREEE (reference sequence). V trimming: 3 bases; J trimming: 1 base; junction bases outside the gene matches: 4. The CDR3 loop is CASSSGLAVNTGELFF. The CDR3 nucleotides are TGTGCCAGCAGCTCGGGACTAGCAGTGAACACCGGGGAGCTGTTTTTT.

The V gene is TRBV29-1, the J gene TRBJ1-1; the match to TRBD1 covers 7 bases. Trimming removed 5 bases from V and 0 bases from J; junction bases left unmatched: 3. From germline, CDR1 is SQVTM and CDR2 ANQGSEA. The CDR3 is 13 residues long. CDR3 in amino acids: CSVPTGLNTEAFF. In nucleotides, the CDR3 is TGCAGCGTTCCGACAGGGTTGAACACTGAAGCTTTCTTT.

The chain has TRBV11-2 and TRBJ1-2, with D unresolved. This CDR3 is 12 amino acids long. Germline CDR1 reads SGHAT; CDR2 reads FQNNGV. V was pared by 3 bases and J by 3 bases, with 5 bases between. The CDR3 bases are TGTGCCAGCAGCTTCACAGACTATGGCTACACCTTC. Amino acid sequence: CASSFTDYGYTF.

The chain has TRBV7-6 and TRBJ2-1, with D possibly matching TRBD1 (5 bases). Germline lookup yields CDR1 SGHVS and CDR2 FNYEAQ. The CDR3 covers 16 residues. V gave up 2 bases and J gave up 6 bases, with 17 bases separating them. CDR3 nucleotides: TGTGCCAGCAGCTTAAGGAGAGGACATCCCTCCAATGAGCAGTTCTTC. Protein sequence: CASSLRRGHPSNEQFF. Full variable domain (missing parts from reference TRBV7-6 and TRBJ2-1): GAGVSQSPRYKVTKRGQDVALRCDPISGHVSLYWYRQALGQGPEFLTYFNYEAQQDKSGLPNDRFSAERPEGSISTLTIQRTEQRDSAMYRCASSLRRGHPSNEQFFGPGTRLTVL.

This clone appeared a single time. This sequence joins TRBV25-1 and TRBJ1-4; possible D gene TRBD1, 6 bases. The CDR3 extends over 16 amino acids. The germline V and J ends were trimmed by 3 bases and 2 bases, with 13 bases remaining between them. The V gene's germline CDR1 is MGHDK and CDR2 SYGVNS. The CDR3 region is CASSDERGWTNEKLFF. The CDR3 DNA reads as TGTGCCAGCAGTGATGAAAGGGGGTGGACTAATGAAAAACTGTTTTTT.

The genes are TRBV2 and TRBJ2-1; 11 bases align to TRBD2. This CDR3 has 16 amino acids. With 4 bases clipped from V and 5 bases from J, the junction kept 7 bases outside the gene matches. Germline CDR1 SNHLY, CDR2 FYNNEI. CDR3 sequence: CASSVKASGGNNEQFF. In DNA form, the CDR3 reads TGTGCCAGCAGTGTCAAGGCTAGCGGGGGGAACAATGAGCAGTTCTTC. The full variable domain, its missing parts supplied by reference TRBV2 and TRBJ2-1, is EPEVTQTPSHQVTQMGQEVILRCVPISNHLYFYWYRQILGQKVEFLVSFYNNEISEKSEIFDDQFSVERPDGSNFTLKIRSTKLEDSAMYFCASSVKASGGNNEQFFGPGTRLTVL.

The gene calls are TRBV6-5 and TRBJ1-2; TRBD1 agrees at 8 bases. The CDR3 covers 14 residues. CDR1 and CDR2 (germline): MNHEY, SVGAGI. V trimming: 6 bases; J trimming: 2 bases; junction bases outside the gene matches: 5. CDR3 sequence: CASRLDRANYGYTF. DNA for the CDR3: TGTGCCAGCAGGCTGGACAGGGCGAACTATGGCTACACCTTC.

This clone was detected only once. V usage is TRBV11-2 and J usage is TRBJ2-3; 8 bases fit TRBD2. Trimming removed 1 base from V and 2 bases from J; junction bases left unmatched: 5. Germline V gives CDR1 SGHAT, CDR2 FQNNGV. The CDR3 consists of 16 residues. The CDR3 nucleotides are TGTGCCAGCAGCTTAGCGCCGGGGGGGTTCACAGATACGCAGTATTTT. The encoded protein is CASSLAPGGFTDTQYF.

V gene TRBV5-6 combines with J gene TRBJ2-5, with 9 bases aligning to TRBD1. Germline-derived CDR1 and CDR2 are SGHDT and YYEEEE. This CDR3 is built from 15 residues. V was clipped by 3 bases and J by 2 bases; unmatched bases: 5. As DNA, the CDR3 is TGTGCCAGCAGCTGGACAGGGGACCATCAAGAGACCCAGTACTTC. It specifies CASSWTGDHQETQYF.